This passage covers 26 T cell receptor beta chains from one sample sequenced in a study of identical twins. From the 5' RACE reads, TCRdb called clonotypes with MiXCR, one entry per CDR3 protein. The data hold hundreds of thousands of distinct CDR3 sequences, with 24% observed a single time. The same sample was also used in a study of T cells expressing NK-cell markers.

The sequencing sample was made of CD4+ T cells sorted from blood. The receptors originated from a woman under 30 in good health.

As DNA, the CDR3 is TGTGCCAGCAGTGACCAGGGAACGATTAGCAATCAGCCCCAGCATTTT. Its translation: CASSDQGTISNQPQHF. The rearrangement joins TRBV6-1 to TRBJ1-5; TRBD1 is a possible D gene (5 bases). The CDR3 has 16 amino acids. V lost 3 bases and J lost 0, with 12 bases in between. The germline V gene encodes CDR1 MNHNS and CDR2 SASEGT.

The rearrangement uses TRBV7-6 and TRBJ1-5; a possible D gene is TRBD1 (5 bases). Germline assignment: CDR1 SGHVS and CDR2 FNYEAQ. The ends were cut back, 1 base at V and 7 bases at J, with 14 bases in the middle. The CDR3 covers 15 residues. CDR3 sequence (DNA): TGTGCCAGCAGCTTAGAGGTGGGGCGAGTCCAGCCCCAGCATTTT. Protein sequence: CASSLEVGRVQPQHF.

This clonotype occurred a few times. The V call is TRBV7-8, the J call TRBJ2-3; TRBD1 might be the D (6 bases). Germline V gene lookup returns CDR1 SGHVS and CDR2 FQNEAQ. This CDR3 has 15 residues. Trimming took off 7 bases at V and 2 bases at J, with 16 bases between the two ends. CDR3 in amino acids: CASTPQGQTTDTQYF. CDR3 nucleotide sequence: TGTGCCAGCACCCCTCAGGGGCAGACCACAGATACGCAGTATTTT.

This clonotype was counted only a few times. As DNA, the CDR3 is TGTGCCAGCAGCCCAGACCGGGAGCCCCAGTTCTTC. It yields the protein CASSPDREPQFF. The chain is built from TRBV3-1 and TRBJ2-1; D is perhaps TRBD2 (6 bases). V gave up 4 bases and J gave up 13 bases, with 14 bases separating them. Germline values: CDR1 LGHDT, CDR2 YNNKEL (reference sequence). CDR3 length: 12 residues.

V is TRBV5-1 and J is TRBJ1-1; D is possibly TRBD1 (5 bases). Trimming cost V 2 bases and J 7 bases, with 15 bases left between them. The CDR3 has 14 amino acids. CDR1 is SGHRS and CDR2 is YFSETQ in the germline V gene. The chain's CDR3 is CASSLVDRNFEAFF. The CDR3 DNA reads TGCGCCAGCAGCTTAGTTGACAGAAACTTTGAAGCTTTCTTT.

The V gene is TRBV5-1, the J gene TRBJ2-3, with D possibly matching TRBD2 (7 bases). V lost 0 bases to trimming and J lost 6 bases, with 17 bases between them. The CDR3 length is 16 residues. The germline V gene encodes CDR1 SGHRS and CDR2 YFSETQ. This chain's CDR3 is CASSLASRGGPDTQYF. In DNA form, the CDR3 reads TGCGCCAGCAGCTTGGCCTCAAGGGGGGGACCCGATACGCAGTATTTT.

This clonotype was picked up a small number of times. This chain connects TRBV29-1 to TRBJ2-3, with D possibly being TRBD2 (7 bases). CDR1 is SQVTM and CDR2 is ANQGSEA in the germline V gene. The CDR3 spans 14 residues. Trimming left V 2 bases short and J 2 bases short, with 11 bases between. The CDR3 loop reads CSVEIGGATDTQYF. CDR3 in DNA: TGCAGCGTTGAAATTGGGGGGGCCACAGATACGCAGTATTTT.

There are a few counts of this clonotype. This chain links TRBV12-3 or TRBV12-4 with TRBJ2-2; TRBD2 is a possible D gene (6 bases). Deletions cut 3 bases from V and 2 bases from J, with 13 bases between. This CDR3 comprises 16 residues. Here the CDR3 DNA reads TGTGCCAGCAGTTTCGGGGTCGGGGGTAACACCGGGGAGCTGTTTTTT. Translation gives CASSFGVGGNTGELFF.

This clonotype was seen only a few times. The chain is built from TRBV12-3 or TRBV12-4 and TRBJ2-3; D gene ambiguous. V was cut by 7 bases and J by 4 bases, with 15 bases left in between. There are 14 residues in the CDR3. The CDR3 sequence: CASKRSLEPDTQYF. The CDR3 nucleotides read TGTGCCAGCAAACGCTCTCTTGAGCCAGATACGCAGTATTTT.

V is TRBV20-1 and J is TRBJ2-1; possible D gene TRBD2, 6 bases. The CDR3 is 12 residues long. The germline V gene encodes CDR1 DFQATT and CDR2 SNEGSKA (reference sequence). Trimming removed 7 bases at V and 4 bases at J, with 11 bases between. CDR3 loop: CSVAGSYNEQFF. The DNA of the CDR3 is TGCAGTGTAGCCGGGAGTTACAATGAGCAGTTCTTC.

This clonotype was counted a few times. V and J are TRBV20-1 and TRBJ2-7, with D maybe TRBD1 (6 bases). In germline, CDR1 is DFQATT, CDR2 SNEGSKA (reference sequence). The V and J ends lost 3 bases and 6 bases respectively, with 12 bases between them. This CDR3 is built from 12 residues. CDR3 in DNA: TGCAGTGCTAGTATGCAGGGGCGCGAGCAGTACTTC. It specifies CSASMQGREQYF.

V usage is TRBV12-3 or TRBV12-4 and J usage is TRBJ1-4; D possibly corresponds to TRBD1 (6 bases). Trimming stripped 1 base from V and 5 bases from J, with 8 bases between. CDR3 size: 14 residues. CDR3 region: CASSLGTGNEKLFF. CDR3 nucleotide sequence: TGTGCCAGCAGTTTAGGCACAGGGAATGAAAAACTGTTTTTT.

In its sample, this clonotype was seen a few times. This chain links TRBV5-1 with TRBJ2-7; D gene unclear. In germline, CDR1 is SGHRS, CDR2 YFSETQ. V was clipped by 3 bases and J by 0 bases, with 7 bases between them. The CDR3 runs to 13 residues. The CDR3 reads CASSSMSSYEQYF. CDR3 coding DNA: TGCGCCAGCAGCTCCATGAGCTCCTACGAGCAGTACTTC.

The J gene is TRBJ2-3, the V gene TRBV4-3; no definite D call. The CDR3 is 15 residues long. Germline CDR1 reads LGHNA; CDR2 reads YSLEER. The V gene lost 1 base and the J gene lost 4 bases, with 12 bases spanning the gap. The CDR3 DNA reads as TGCGCCAGCAGCCAAGGCGCGATTCCCTCAGATACGCAGTATTTT. The encoded protein is CASSQGAIPSDTQYF.

This clonotype was observed once. V gene TRBV4-3 combines with J gene TRBJ2-1; maybe TRBD2 (6 bases). Germline CDR1 and CDR2: LGHNA and YSLEER. The CDR3 length is 17 residues. V was pared by 4 bases and J by 0 bases, with 16 bases between. CDR3 protein: CASSPGAGRSSYNEQFF. CDR3 coding DNA: TGCGCCAGCAGCCCCGGGGCGGGACGGAGCTCCTACAATGAGCAGTTCTTC.

The V gene is TRBV3-1, the J gene TRBJ2-5; 7 nucleotides line up with TRBD1. V was pared by 11 bases and J by 5 bases, with 26 bases of the junction left unmatched. Germline CDR1 and CDR2: LGHDT and YNNKEL (reference sequence). The CDR3 is made up of 18 amino acids. For the CDR3, the DNA is TGTGCCTCCTCCGTAGATCCCCGGAGACAGGGATATGTGGAGACCCAGTACTTC. Its protein is CASSVDPRRQGYVETQYF.

This clonotype was seen only a few times. Here the CDR3 reads CASSIGTGAWGEQFF. DNA for the CDR3: TGCGCCAGCAGCATCGGGACAGGGGCTTGGGGAGAGCAGTTCTTC. The V call is TRBV5-1, the J call TRBJ2-1; 10 nucleotides agree with TRBD1. Germline V gene data show CDR1 as SGHRS and CDR2 as YFSETQ. V was pared by 4 bases and J by 10 bases, with 11 bases of the junction left unmatched. CDR3 length equals 15 residues.

This clonotype was counted a few times. The rearrangement uses TRBV10-3 and TRBJ2-5; 10 nucleotides align to TRBD2. The CDR3 consists of 15 residues. The V and J ends lost 4 bases and 2 bases, in that order; junction bases with no gene match: 4. Germline CDR1 reads ENHRY; CDR2 reads SYGVKD. The CDR3 here is CAISADSGRQETQYF. In DNA form, the CDR3 reads TGTGCCATCAGTGCTGATAGCGGGAGGCAAGAGACCCAGTACTTC.

V is TRBV20-1 and J is TRBJ2-7; D not resolved. Germline V lookup: CDR1 DFQATT, CDR2 SNEGSKA (reference sequence). The CDR3 length is 13 residues. V lost 0 bases, J lost 3 bases, and 9 bases lay in between. The CDR3 DNA reads as TGCAGTGCTAGAGAGGGGTTGGTCTACGAGCAGTACTTC. This gives the protein CSAREGLVYEQYF.

The rearrangement uses TRBV28 and TRBJ2-1, with 8 bases lining up with TRBD2. J gave up 8 bases and V 2 bases, and 8 bases lay outside the gene matches. The CDR3 is made up of 15 amino acids. CDR1 MDHEN and CDR2 SYDVKM come from the germline V gene. CDR3 region: CASSLTASGRYEQFF. The CDR3, as DNA: TGTGCCAGCAGTTTAACGGCTAGCGGGCGGTATGAGCAGTTCTTC.

V is TRBV20-1 and J is TRBJ2-1, with 7 bases that match TRBD2. The CDR3 is 14 amino acids. From germline, CDR1 is DFQATT and CDR2 SNEGSKA (reference sequence). The trim removed 5 bases at V and 3 bases at J, leaving 7 bases unmatched. The CDR3 DNA sequence: TGCAGTGCTTATGGGAGGACTAGCTACAATGAGCAGTTCTTC. Encoded protein: CSAYGRTSYNEQFF.

This clonotype appeared a few times. This sequence joins TRBV11-2 and TRBJ2-1; 7 bases are a match to TRBD2. The germline V gene encodes CDR1 SGHAT and CDR2 FQNNGV. This CDR3 region has 12 residues. V dropped 11 bases and J dropped 2; count of bases not matched to a gene: 3. CDR3 loop: CASGLAYNEQFF. Here the CDR3 DNA reads TGTGCCTCTGGACTAGCCTACAATGAGCAGTTCTTC. The entire variable domain, with the rest obtained from reference TRBV11-2 and TRBJ2-1, is as follows: EAGVAQSPRYKIIEKRQSVAFWCNPISGHATLYWYQQILGQGPKLLIQFQNNGVVDDSQLPKDRFSAERLKGVDSTLKIQPAKLEDSAVYLCASGLAYNEQFFGPGTRLTVL.

This clonotype has at least ten counts. V usage is TRBV20-1 and J usage is TRBJ2-1, with 8 bases lining up with TRBD2. This CDR3 contains 15 residues. In germline, CDR1 is DFQATT, CDR2 SNEGSKA (reference sequence). J gave up 0 bases and V 2 bases, and 3 bases lay outside the gene matches. The CDR3 protein is CSARPSGSSYNEQFF. CDR3 DNA: TGCAGTGCTAGACCCAGCGGGAGCTCCTACAATGAGCAGTTCTTC.

This clonotype occurred many times. The chain couples TRBV6-1 to TRBJ1-2, with a possible D match to TRBD1 (5 bases). Germline V gene lookup returns CDR1 MNHNS and CDR2 SASEGT. The CDR3 covers 14 residues. The V end lost 8 bases, the J end lost 1 base, and 14 bases lay between the germline ends. This CDR3 reads CASARSGGNYGYTF. The CDR3, as DNA: TGTGCCAGCGCCCGGTCCGGGGGTAACTATGGCTACACCTTC.

This clonotype was seen only a few times. The gene calls are TRBV5-1 and TRBJ2-1; D may match TRBD1 or TRBD2 (5 bases each). Germline V gene data show CDR1 as SGHRS and CDR2 as YFSETQ. CDR3 size: 14 residues. Between the trimmed V and J ends, which lost 4 bases and 9 bases, there was a span of 17 bases. The CDR3 loop reads CASSPGAWGGEQFF. CDR3 coding DNA: TGCGCCAGCAGCCCCGGGGCTTGGGGCGGTGAGCAGTTCTTC.

The genes are TRBV12-3 or TRBV12-4 and TRBJ2-2; possible D gene TRBD1, 5 bases. This CDR3 contains 15 residues. V lost 3 bases and J 5 bases, leaving 13 bases between the germline ends. Here the CDR3 reads CASSFGQGWTGELFF. Written as DNA, the CDR3 is TGTGCCAGCAGTTTTGGGCAGGGCTGGACCGGGGAGCTGTTTTTT.